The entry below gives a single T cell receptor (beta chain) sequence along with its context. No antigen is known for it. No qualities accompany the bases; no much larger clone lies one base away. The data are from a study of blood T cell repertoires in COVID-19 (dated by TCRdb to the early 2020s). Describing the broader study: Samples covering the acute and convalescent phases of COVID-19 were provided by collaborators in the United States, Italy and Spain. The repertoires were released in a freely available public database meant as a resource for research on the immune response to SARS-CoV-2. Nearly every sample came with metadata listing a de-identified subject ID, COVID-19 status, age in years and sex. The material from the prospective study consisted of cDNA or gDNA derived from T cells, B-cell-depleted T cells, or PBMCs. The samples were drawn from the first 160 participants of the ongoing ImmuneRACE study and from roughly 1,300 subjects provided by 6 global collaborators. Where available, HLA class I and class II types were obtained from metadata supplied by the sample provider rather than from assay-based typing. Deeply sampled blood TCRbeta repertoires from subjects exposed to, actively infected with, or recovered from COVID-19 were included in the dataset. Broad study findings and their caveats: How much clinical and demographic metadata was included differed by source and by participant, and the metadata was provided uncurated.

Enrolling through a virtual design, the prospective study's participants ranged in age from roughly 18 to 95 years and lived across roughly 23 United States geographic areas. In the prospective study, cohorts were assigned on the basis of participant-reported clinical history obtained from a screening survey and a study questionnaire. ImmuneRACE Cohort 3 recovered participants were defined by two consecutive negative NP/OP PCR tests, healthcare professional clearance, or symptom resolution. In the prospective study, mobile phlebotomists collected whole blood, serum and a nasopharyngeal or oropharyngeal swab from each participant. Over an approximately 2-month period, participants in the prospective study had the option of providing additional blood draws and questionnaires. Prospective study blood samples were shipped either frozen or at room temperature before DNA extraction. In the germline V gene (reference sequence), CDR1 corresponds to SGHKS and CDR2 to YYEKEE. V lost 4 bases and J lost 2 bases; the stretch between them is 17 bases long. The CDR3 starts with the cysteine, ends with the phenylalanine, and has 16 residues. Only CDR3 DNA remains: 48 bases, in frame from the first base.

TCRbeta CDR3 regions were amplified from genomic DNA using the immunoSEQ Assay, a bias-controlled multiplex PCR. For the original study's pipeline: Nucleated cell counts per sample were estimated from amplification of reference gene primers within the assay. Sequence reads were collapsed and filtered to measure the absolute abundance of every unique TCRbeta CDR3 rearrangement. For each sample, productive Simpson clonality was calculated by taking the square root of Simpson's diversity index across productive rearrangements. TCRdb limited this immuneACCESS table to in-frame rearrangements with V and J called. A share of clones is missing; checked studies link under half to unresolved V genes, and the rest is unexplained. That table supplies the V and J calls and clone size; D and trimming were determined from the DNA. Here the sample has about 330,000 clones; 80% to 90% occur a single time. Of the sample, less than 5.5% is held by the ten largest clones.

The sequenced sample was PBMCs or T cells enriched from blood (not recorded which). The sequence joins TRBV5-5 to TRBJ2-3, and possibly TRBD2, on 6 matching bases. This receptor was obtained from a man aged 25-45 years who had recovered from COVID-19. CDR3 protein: CASSPLDYPTTDTQYF. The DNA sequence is TGTGCCAGCAGCCCCCTGGACTACCCTACCACAGATACGCAGTATTTT.